These T cell receptor beta chains were read from a single sample in a study of cytomegalovirus exposure and HLA in healthy donors. Here immunoSEQ multiplex PCR was the method, and the copy in TCRdb shows in-frame clones only, minus some. The sample lists around 150,000 clones, 60% to 85% occurring once. Sequenced input: PBMCs. The receptors originated from a man in his forties in good health and CMV-seronegative. Each CDR3 is given without its conserved first and last residue. Each record gives: V gene, CDR3 protein.

>TRBV25-1
ASSPKGARETQY
>TRBV4-2
ASSQGGGMTDTQY
>TRBV4-3
ASSHTTGRYYEQY
>TRBV7-9
EVGPETNVLT
>TRBV2
AISDRVSYEQY
>TRBV7-6
ASSSGGRPGELF
>TRBV4-1
ASSRPTSGPADTQY
>TRBV4-3
ASSLLAGTLQETQY
>TRBV7-2
ASSLEISGGPRN
>TRBV11-3
ASSLDPEETQY
>TRBV4-1
ASSQDWQNTEAF
>TRBV4-2
ASSQELADNYEQY
>TRBV9
ASSVWPPVGGPNTGELF
>TRBV28
ASSSGGYQPQH
>TRBV19
ASSTTAVTSYNSPLH
>TRBV5-1
ASSLEGGDGNSPLH
>TRBV28
ASSLDPLGHTTQY
>TRBV5-6
ASLSVAGPPKSYNEQF
>TRBV19
ASSTEGPTGLGNTEAF
>TRBV11-2
ASSLEDGRATTQY
>TRBV2
ATWSGGGETQY
>TRBV4-3
ASSQADEKLF
>TRBV7-2
ASSLTRSNTGELF
>TRBV4-3
ASSPLAGGPSTDTQY
>TRBV11-2
ASSKFQETQY
>TRBV7-2
ASSFWGTGITGELF
>TRBV5-5
ASSRGTSGLQETQY
>TRBV28
ASSFDGRAGETQY
>TRBV4-1
ASSFTYGNQVTYNSPLH
>TRBV6-1
ASSVTRDRDTQY
>TRBV7-6
ASSLDRGWEQY
>TRBV7-9
ASSPNLSGNTIY
>TRBV28
ASSSPGGDSYEQY
>TRBV27
ASSYLIPGTAYEQY
>TRBV19
ASVSSGVYNEQF
>TRBV10-3
AISESQGLNQPQH
>TRBV10-3
AIRPTSGGQETQY
>TRBV7-6
ASSLDRGGEQY
>TRBV29-1
SVEDMSGEQY
>TRBV6-5
ATRGGETEQY
>TRBV6-5
ASSYSTNYYEQY
>TRBV7-2
ASSHSRVGETQY
>TRBV5-6
ASSLGVDRVLYEQY
>TRBV4-1
ASSQDWGTLNTGELF
>TRBV7-9
ASSLKGWDTGELF
>TRBV19
ASSISGTVVVYGYT
>TRBV7-2
ASSLRTYEQY
>TRBV7-9
SSSDSYEQY
>TRBV5-1
ASRQGASVSGANGLT
>TRBV30
AWESAAGGRETQY
>TRBV27
ASSTGTNYGYT
>TRBV10-3
AISILTGANTGELF
>TRBV4-1
ASSQGSAGGYEQY
>TRBV19
ASSITLTYEQY
>TRBV13
ASSSPGQGYEQY
>TRBV4-3
ASSQEVAGPYNEQF
>TRBV7-9
ASIGQGQETQY
>TRBV2
ASRQGANTGELF
>TRBV9
ASSVGPAGVNNEQF
>TRBV2
ASSVKQANTGELF